This T cell receptor beta chain was obtained from a study of blood T cells in healthy people across ages. In regard to this clonotype: The junction and the germline gene differ at one end; a read error may be behind it.

A J-beta primer mix and a sample-barcoded 5' primer were used in a second PCR of roughly 6 to 11 cycles. All cDNA molecules were each tagged by a template-switch adaptor with 12 random nucleotides. One entry per CDR3 protein results from TCRdb running MiXCR on the 5' RACE reads. The sample has about 1.8 million distinct CDR3 sequences; roughly 52% are singletons. Germline CDR1 reads LGHNA; CDR2 reads YSLEER. The CDR3 totals 18 residues. Donors gave 8 to 10 milliliters of peripheral blood apiece. This TCR was recovered from a woman aged 40 to 55 in good health. Sample: blood. The rearrangement joins TRBV4-3 to TRBJ2-6, with D unresolved. CDR3 loop: CTSSQDGPVSSGANVLTF. CDR3 coding DNA: TGCACCAGCAGCCAAGATGGGCCAGTTAGCTCTGGGGCCAACGTCCTGACTTTC.